Sequencing of this TCR beta chain was carried out in a study of blood T cell repertoires in COVID-19. Study in general: Samples of COVID-19 (acute and convalescent) were obtained from the United States, Italy and Spain. Nucleic acid was either cDNA or gDNA, and it came from T cells, B-cell-depleted T cells, or PBMCs.

Germline CDR1 and CDR2: MNHEY and SVGAGI. CDR3 length equals 14 residues. Trimming removed 5 bases from V and 1 base from J; junction bases left unmatched: 4. TCRdb's copy holds only in-frame clones and misses some; the assay was immunoSEQ multiplex PCR. Found here are about 250,000 clones, around nine tenths of them singletons; the top ten hold approximately 3.3%. Sequences were obtained from peripheral blood. The V call is TRBV6-5, the J call TRBJ1-1; 7 bases align to TRBD1. The source of this sequence is a man aged 18 to 30 with active or convalescent COVID-19. CDR3 region: CASSRQGPNTEAFF. The CDR3, as DNA: TGTGCCAGCAGTCGACAGGGACCGAACACTGAAGCTTTCTTT.